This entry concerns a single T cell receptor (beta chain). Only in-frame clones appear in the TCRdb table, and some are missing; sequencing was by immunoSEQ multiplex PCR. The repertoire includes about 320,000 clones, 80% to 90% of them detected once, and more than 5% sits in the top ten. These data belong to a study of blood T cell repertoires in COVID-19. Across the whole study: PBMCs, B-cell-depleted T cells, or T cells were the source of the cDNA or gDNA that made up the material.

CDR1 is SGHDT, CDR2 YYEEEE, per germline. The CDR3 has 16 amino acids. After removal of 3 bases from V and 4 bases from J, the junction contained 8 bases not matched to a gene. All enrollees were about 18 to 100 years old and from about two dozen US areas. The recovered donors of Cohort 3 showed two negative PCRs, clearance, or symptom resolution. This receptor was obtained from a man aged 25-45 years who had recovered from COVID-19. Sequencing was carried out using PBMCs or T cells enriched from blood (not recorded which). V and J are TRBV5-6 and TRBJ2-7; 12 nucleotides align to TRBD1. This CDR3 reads CASSWAGTGGPYEQYF. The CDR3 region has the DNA TGTGCCAGCAGCTGGGCGGGGACAGGGGGCCCTTACGAGCAGTACTTC.